This T cell receptor beta chain originates from a study of T cells in tuberculosis. The CDR3 loop spans 15 amino acids. Germline loops: CDR1 SGHTA, CDR2 FQGNSA. V dropped 2 bases and J dropped 8; count of bases not matched to a gene: 8. Time point described: new active TB diagnosis, blood taken before or within 7 days of starting treatment. Study findings and constraints: Active tuberculosis patients had shorter CDR3-alpha; the beta difference was nonsignificant. Smaller distances to GMM-specific TCRs suggested their expansion in active tuberculosis.

This clone was observed once. The antigen is not known. Repertoires were generated with immunoSEQ multiplex PCR, while TCRdb's copy carries only in-frame clones and drops some. The sample contains about 34,000 clones, approximately 90% of which appear only once. The chain is built from TRBV7-2 and TRBJ2-1; 8 nucleotides agree with TRBD1. The input for sequencing was PBMCs, taken at tuberculosis diagnosis. The receptor's source is an adult with tuberculosis. In DNA, the CDR3 is TGTGCCAGCAGCTTATTGGGCAGGGGGCTCGATGAGCAGTTCTTC. It yields the protein CASSLLGRGLDEQFF.